This is a list of T cell receptor beta chains from one sample in a study of OX40 agonist ivuxolimab in advanced cancers. Some clones are missing from TCRdb's copy, which holds only in-frame ones; the method was immunoSEQ multiplex PCR. The sample shows tens of thousands of clones, 83% of them seen only once. The sample was CD4+ or CD8+ T cells sorted from blood, taken in a trial of the OX40 agonist ivuxolimab. These receptor sequences come from an adult with an advanced solid tumor such as melanoma, head and neck, liver or kidney cancer. CDR3s include the opening cysteine and the closing phenylalanine or tryptophan. The D gene is left open where the match is weak.

TRBJ1-1	12	TRBV6-1	NA	CASSPPVREAFF
TRBJ2-7	12	TRBV7-9	TRBD1	CASSSWTGEQYF
TRBJ2-2	15	TRBV6-1	TRBD1	CASKGARLNTGELFF
TRBJ2-1	12	TRBV7-2	NA	CASSLVGYEQFF
TRBJ2-7	16	TRBV7-2	TRBD1	CASSFRWDRVAGEQYF
TRBJ1-5	13	TRBV5-8	NA	CASSPRPNQPQHF
TRBJ2-2	13	TRBV6-5	TRBD1	CASSSGQAGELFF
TRBJ2-1	15	TRBV19	TRBD2	CASRGGLAEYNEQFF
TRBJ1-2	13	TRBV6-5	NA	CASRREVGVGYTF
TRBJ2-7	14	TRBV7-2	NA	CASSVTGGAYEQYF
TRBJ1-4	17	TRBV30	NA	CAWRSAGGPATNEKLFF
TRBJ2-1	19	TRBV6-1	TRBD2	CASSEKGWPSGIPEVEQFF
TRBJ1-2	13	TRBV30	TRBD1	CACSGTGNYGYTF
TRBJ2-2	17	TRBV29-1	NA	CSARKRAQGKNTGELFF
TRBJ2-5	16	TRBV4-1	TRBD2	CASSRSGLAGGETQYF
TRBJ2-7	14	TRBV11-2	NA	CASGPTRVGAEQYF
TRBJ1-5	15	TRBV5-5	NA	CASSLAQGTHQPQHF
TRBJ2-6	16	TRBV15	NA	CATSTYPDSGANVLTF
TRBJ2-7	14	TRBV5-1	NA	CASSTGTPPYEQYF
TRBJ2-7	14	TRBV19	TRBD2	CASSRPGLADEQYF
TRBJ1-5	15	TRBV6-1	NA	CASSGLGTQNQPQHF
TRBJ2-1	16	TRBV2	TRBD1	CASSKNSGTGYNEQFF
TRBJ1-3	14	TRBV6-5	NA	CASSGLISGNTIYF
TRBJ2-4	19	TRBV10-3	TRBD2	CAISESMTSGSRRENIQYF
TRBJ1-1	13	TRBV30	NA	CAWSLGLNTEAFF
TRBJ2-7	14	TRBV6-1	TRBD2	CASLQLAGFYEQYF
TRBJ2-2	16	TRBV7-3	NA	CASSLTYDQSSGELFF
TRBJ2-2	16	TRBV9	TRBD1	CASSPRGTGNTGELFF
TRBJ2-7	13	TRBV5-6	NA	CASSLALLYEQYF
TRBJ2-3	14	TRBV5-4	TRBD1	CASSLQGATDTQYF
TRBJ2-1	14	TRBV6-6	TRBD1	CASSQGAAGNEQFF
TRBJ1-5	14	TRBV7-9	NA	CASSRGDSNQPQHF
TRBJ1-1	15	TRBV19	TRBD1	CASSIGQVQNTEAFF
TRBJ1-1	13	TRBV6-5	NA	CASSGWMNTEAFF
TRBJ2-3	15	TRBV5-6	NA	CASSEGLLSTDTQYF
TRBJ1-1	15	TRBV4-2	NA	CASSLVGESFAEAFF
TRBJ1-4	13	TRBV29-1	TRBD1	CSGEDRGGEKLFF
TRBJ2-1	12	TRBV28	NA	CASSVPGDEQFF
TRBJ2-1	17	TRBV27	TRBD2	CASSRTGTSGRRDEQFF
TRBJ2-1	16	TRBV4-1	TRBD2	CASRRGLAGSGNEQFF
TRBJ2-7	13	TRBV6-5	NA	CASSVQERYEQYF
TRBJ1-5	14	TRBV30	NA	CAWEGGAGGQPQHF
TRBJ1-5	19	TRBV7-9	NA	CASSLTSGARGGGNQPQHF
TRBJ1-1	15	TRBV5-4	NA	CASRSAGGLSTEAFF
TRBJ2-1	14	TRBV27	TRBD2	CASSASGSYNEQFF
TRBJ1-1	12	TRBV30	NA	CAWSPDPTEAFF
TRBJ2-3	13	TRBV30	NA	CAWSVKRGDTQYF
TRBJ2-2	15	TRBV7-9	TRBD2	CASSRLAANTGELFF
TRBJ1-4	14	TRBV6-5	TRBD1	CASRKQGRNEKLFF
TRBJ1-5	13	TRBV10-2	NA	CASSVQANQPQHF
TRBJ2-7	14	TRBV5-8	NA	CASSFQRVVREQYF
TRBJ1-1	11	TRBV4-2	NA	CASSQNTEAFF
TRBJ2-3	14	TRBV7-9	NA	CASSTSRVPDTQYF
TRBJ2-1	11	TRBV30	NA	CAWKETNEQFF
TRBJ2-3	16	TRBV23-1	TRBD1	CASRQGGQGGTDTQYF
TRBJ2-7	14	TRBV7-9	NA	CASSARGPFYEQYF
TRBJ1-1	14	TRBV5-1	NA	CASSFVGVDTEAFF